Below are 17 T cell receptor beta chains sequenced from a single sample in a study of OX40 agonist ivuxolimab in advanced cancers. Here immunoSEQ multiplex PCR was the method, and the copy in TCRdb shows in-frame clones only, minus some. Of almost 80,000 clones in the sample, roughly 91% were seen once. The sample in question was CD4+ or CD8+ T cells sorted from blood, obtained in a trial of the OX40 agonist ivuxolimab. The receptors here all came from an adult with an advanced solid tumor such as melanoma, head and neck, liver or kidney cancer.

This clone was counted once. This rearrangement joins TRBV7-9 to TRBJ1-5; perhaps TRBD1 as D (6 bases). Between the trimmed V and J ends, which lost 3 bases and 8 bases, there was a span of 14 bases. CDR1 is SEHNR, CDR2 FQNEAQ, per germline (reference sequence). The length of the CDR3 is 14 residues. The CDR3 is CASSFKTGSEPQHF. As DNA, the CDR3 is TGTGCCAGCAGCTTTAAGACAGGCAGTGAGCCCCAGCATTTT.

V is TRBV27 and J is TRBJ2-3; D perhaps matches TRBD1 (6 bases). V was shortened by 6 bases and J by 2 bases, with 24 bases between the two germline ends. This CDR3 is 18 amino acids long. The V gene's germline CDR1 is MNHEY and CDR2 SMNVEV (reference sequence). CDR3 nucleotide sequence: TGTGCCAGCAGAGGCGCTCAGGGGAACACAGAGGCCACAGATACGCAGTATTTT. It specifies CASRGAQGNTEATDTQYF.

The rearrangement uses TRBV11-2 and TRBJ2-5; 7 bases match TRBD2. Germline V gene lookup returns CDR1 SGHAT and CDR2 FQNNGV. J gave up 2 bases and V 4 bases, and 4 bases lay outside the gene matches. The CDR3 totals 14 residues. The CDR3 reads CASSYRTSQETQYF. In DNA, the CDR3 is TGTGCCAGCAGCTATCGGACTAGTCAAGAGACCCAGTACTTC.

J is TRBJ2-7 and V is TRBV7-9; either TRBD1 or TRBD2 may fit D (6 bases each). This CDR3 spans 15 amino acids. V lost 0 bases and J 1 base, leaving 10 bases between the germline ends. The germline V gene encodes CDR1 SEHNR and CDR2 FQNEAQ (reference sequence). CDR3 amino acids: CASSLARGESYEQYF. CDR3 bases: TGTGCCAGCAGCTTAGCAAGGGGGGAGTCCTACGAGCAGTACTTC.

The chain combines TRBV7-9 with TRBJ2-3; TRBD2 matches at 7 bases. V trimming: 4 bases; J trimming: 2 bases; junction bases outside the gene matches: 9. This CDR3 comprises 16 residues. Per germline, CDR1 SEHNR and CDR2 FQNEAQ (reference sequence). Here the CDR3 DNA reads TGTGCCAGCAGCTCCCGGGTCAGCGGGAACACAGATACGCAGTATTTT. This translates into CASSSRVSGNTDTQYF.

This clone has only one observation. The genes are TRBV7-9 and TRBJ1-3; D call uncertain. Trimming removed 4 bases at V and 4 bases at J, with 17 bases between. In germline, CDR1 is SEHNR, CDR2 FQNEAQ (reference sequence). The CDR3 has 16 amino acids. CDR3 residues: CASSWGTVSRGNTIYF. CDR3 DNA: TGTGCCAGCAGCTGGGGAACAGTCTCTAGAGGAAACACCATATATTTT.

The table lists this clone with a count of one. The chain links TRBV19 to TRBJ1-2; possible D gene TRBD1, 6 bases. The CDR3 covers 15 residues. CDR1 and CDR2 from the germline V gene are LNHDA and SQIVND (reference sequence). The V end lost 5 bases, the J end lost 4 bases, and 17 bases lay between the germline ends. The CDR3 loop is CASSVRSEGGYGYTF. CDR3 nucleotides: TGTGCCAGTAGTGTCCGATCTGAGGGGGGCTATGGCTACACCTTC.

V gene TRBV6-5 combines with J gene TRBJ1-2, with TRBD1 identical over 12 bases. The CDR3 covers 14 residues. V lost 6 bases, J lost 6 bases, and 5 bases stayed unmatched. CDR1 MNHEY and CDR2 SVGAGI come from the germline V gene. CDR3 bases: TGTGCCAGCAGAGGGACAGGGGGCGGGGATGGCTACACCTTC. Residues: CASRGTGGGDGYTF.

The V gene is TRBV7-6, the J gene TRBJ1-1, with D tentatively TRBD1 (6 bases). The CDR3 length is 14 residues. Germline lookup yields CDR1 SGHVS and CDR2 FNYEAQ. V lost 5 bases and J 10 bases, leaving 20 bases between the germline ends. CDR3 nucleotides: TGTGCCAGCAGCAGGCCGATGGATGGGGGGCGAGCTTTCTTT. It encodes CASSRPMDGGRAFF.

The chain links TRBV6-1 to TRBJ2-7; tentatively, D is TRBD1 or TRBD2 (5 bases each). The germline V gene encodes CDR1 MNHNS and CDR2 SASEGT. This CDR3 has 15 residues. V lost 5 bases and J 7 bases, leaving 21 bases between the germline ends. The CDR3, as DNA: TGTGCCAGCAGTAATCGAAGGGACCTCGTTGGGGAGCAGTACTTC. Encoded protein: CASSNRRDLVGEQYF.

The rearrangement links TRBV19 to TRBJ2-7, with no clear D. The CDR3 totals 14 residues. The V gene lost 3 bases and the J gene lost 6 bases, with 15 bases spanning the gap. Germline V CDR1 and CDR2: LNHDA, SQIVND (reference sequence). For the CDR3, the DNA is TGTGCCAGTAGTATTGTGCCAGGAACGTCCGAGCAGTACTTC. It yields the protein CASSIVPGTSEQYF.

The chain is built from TRBV6-5 and TRBJ1-5; 10 bases fit TRBD1. CDR1 MNHEY and CDR2 SVGAGI come from the germline V gene. The CDR3 runs 15 residues. Trimming at V came to 6 bases and at J to 7 bases, leaving 9 bases not matched to a gene. The CDR3 DNA reads TGTGCCAGCAGCCGCGGGACAGGGGAAGGGCAGCCCCAGCATTTT. It specifies CASSRGTGEGQPQHF.

V and J are TRBV29-1 and TRBJ2-3, with TRBD2 identical over 9 bases. The CDR3 has 15 amino acids. Looked up from germline, CDR1 is SQVTM and CDR2 is ANQGSEA. V trimming: 6 bases; J trimming: 4 bases; junction bases outside the gene matches: 11. For the CDR3, the DNA is TGCAGCGTGGTCCCCGGAGCGGGAGGACCAGATACGCAGTATTTT. As protein: CSVVPGAGGPDTQYF.

This chain links TRBV5-1 with TRBJ2-7; 9 bases are a match to TRBD1. The CDR3 loop spans 17 amino acids. The trim removed 3 bases at V and 9 bases at J, leaving 19 bases unmatched. Germline CDR1 reads SGHRS; CDR2 reads YFSETQ. DNA for the CDR3: TGCGCCAGCAGCTCAACGGCATGGGGGGGACAGGGCCAGGGGCAGTACTTC. Its translation: CASSSTAWGGQGQGQYF.

The chain is built from TRBV7-8 and TRBJ2-2; no clear D gene. V was trimmed by 3 bases and J by 6 bases, leaving 11 bases between them. From germline, CDR1 is SGHVS and CDR2 FQNEAQ. CDR3 length equals 14 residues. Here the CDR3 reads CASSFGSPPGELFF. CDR3 bases: TGTGCCAGCAGCTTCGGCTCCCCTCCCGGGGAGCTGTTTTTT.

The chain joins TRBV27 to TRBJ2-7; 12 bases are shared with TRBD1. The CDR3 loop spans 21 amino acids. Germline V gene sequence: CDR1 MNHEY, CDR2 SMNVEV (reference sequence). V dropped 8 bases and J dropped 2; count of bases not matched to a gene: 25. CDR3 sequence: CASWGSGQGAGVAPKTYEQYF. For the CDR3, the DNA is TGTGCCAGCTGGGGATCGGGACAGGGGGCGGGAGTAGCGCCAAAAACCTACGAGCAGTACTTC.

V is TRBV5-4 and J is TRBJ1-2; no reliable D call. The CDR3 extends over 13 amino acids. V was shortened by 5 bases and J by 2 bases, with 10 bases between the two germline ends. Germline values: CDR1 SGHNT, CDR2 YYREEE (reference sequence). The CDR3 is CASRLQENYGYTF. CDR3 DNA sequence: TGTGCCAGCAGGTTGCAGGAGAACTATGGCTACACCTTC. Full variable domain (missing parts from reference TRBV5-4 and TRBJ1-2): ETGVTQSPTHLIKTRGQQVTLRCSSQSGHNTVSWYQQALGQGPQFIFQYYREEENGRGNFPPRFSGLQFPNYSSELNVNALELDDSALYLCASRLQENYGYTFGSGTRLTVV.